This paragraph covers one TCR beta chain sequence. Its recognized antigen is unknown. No per-base quality is available; no much larger clone lies one base away. Collaborating institutions collected whole blood in K2EDTA tubes following their own protocols. For TCRbeta analysis, collaborators shipped samples in one of three forms: frozen whole blood, isolated PBMCs, or DNA extracted from either of those sample types. The sample comes from a study of blood T cell repertoires in COVID-19 (dated by TCRdb to 2018 to 2021). Concerning the study at large: Samples covering the acute and convalescent phases of COVID-19 were provided by collaborators in the United States, Italy and Spain. The prospective study material was composed of cDNA or gDNA derived from T cells, B-cell-depleted T cells, or PBMCs. Deeply sampled blood TCRbeta repertoires from subjects exposed to, actively infected with, or recovered from COVID-19 were included in the dataset. The repertoires were made available in a free public database intended to serve as a resource for research on the immune response to SARS-CoV-2. Samples were obtained from the ongoing ImmuneRACE study (first 160 participants) and from 1,200 or so subjects provided by 6 global collaborators. Nearly every sample came with metadata listing a de-identified subject ID, COVID-19 status, age in years and sex. HLA class I and class II types, where available, came from metadata supplied by the sample provider rather than from assay-based typing.

The paper as a whole reports these results and caveats: Clinical and demographic metadata were provided uncurated, with the amount varying by source and participant.

The germline V gene gives CDR1 as WSHSY and CDR2 as SAAADI. Clipping removes 4 bases from V and 5 bases from J, with 19 as the unmatched junction base count. There are 20 amino acids in the CDR3, from cysteine to phenylalanine inclusive. Here the CDR3 DNA is all that survives: 60 bases in frame from base 1. TCRbeta CDR3 regions were amplified from genomic DNA using the immunoSEQ Assay, a bias-controlled multiplex PCR. In the source study's methods: Nucleated cell counts per sample were estimated from amplification of reference gene primers within the assay. To quantify the absolute abundance of each unique TCRbeta CDR3 rearrangement, sequence reads were collapsed and filtered. For each sample, productive Simpson clonality was calculated by taking the square root of Simpson's diversity index across productive rearrangements. As stored in TCRdb, this immuneACCESS dataset retains in-frame rearrangements with V and J assigned. A fraction of the clones does not appear; measured against another copy, unresolved V genes explain less than half of the discrepancy, and the remainder lacks a known reason. The D gene and trimming were derived from the DNA, and the V and J assignments and clone size from that table. The sample table shows around 250,000 clones, and around 83% are seen once. Approximately 5.4% of the sample belongs to the ten largest clones.

The chain couples TRBV10-2 to TRBJ2-5, and 13 junction bases match TRBD2. The specimen was peripheral blood. The TCR sequence derives from a man older than 75 with acute or convalescent COVID-19. The nucleotide sequence is given as TGCGCCAGCAGTGGCGGACTAGCGGGAGACGTGGCGTTGGGTGTTGAGACCCAGTACTTC. Its protein reads: CASSGGLAGDVALGVETQYF.